This T cell receptor beta chain is from a study of blood T cell repertoires in COVID-19. Seattle-derived patients entered the study during active infection and were followed longitudinally. The trim removed 5 bases at V and 5 bases at J, leaving 7 bases unmatched. This CDR3 region has 15 residues. Per the germline V gene, CDR1 is SGHTA and CDR2 is FQGNSA. The table came from immunoSEQ multiplex PCR; TCRdb's copy has only in-frame clones and leaves some out. This table has roughly 100,000 clones, over 65% appearing once. Only one count was recorded for this clone. The TCR was taken from a man older than 75 with COVID-19, enrolled during active disease. The chain uses TRBV7-2 and TRBJ1-5, with 9 positions matching TRBD1. Sequenced input: peripheral blood. CDR3 nucleotide sequence: TGTGCCAGCAGCCCGCAGACAGGGGGTTATCAGCCCCAGCATTTT. It specifies CASSPQTGGYQPQHF.